This T cell receptor (beta chain) comes out of a study of cytomegalovirus exposure and HLA in healthy donors. Across the whole study: Among the 400 or so donors who were genotyped, about 79% fell in the genetic ancestry cluster that is associated with self-reported Caucasian donors.

60 Vbeta and 13 Jbeta primers were used in PCR. The table came from immunoSEQ multiplex PCR; TCRdb's copy has only in-frame clones and leaves some out. The sample lists 65,000 to 95,000 clones; about 78% were seen once. Nominal health characterized the donors when sampled, though unrecorded immune exposures were likely. The TCR comes from a man in his fifties in good health and CMV-seronegative. Sample: PBMCs.

The CDR3 coding sequence is TGCGCCAGCAGCCTTAGTAAGATGGAAGAGACCCAGTACTTC. Its translation: CASSLSKMEETQYF. The V gene is TRBV5-1, the J gene TRBJ2-5; D unclear. Germline V gene lookup returns CDR1 SGHRS and CDR2 YFSETQ. The length of the CDR3 is 14 residues. V was clipped by 4 bases and J by 3 bases, with 13 bases between them.